The 31 T cell receptor beta chains given below trace back to one sample, sequenced in a study of glioma-infiltrating T cells. The iRepertoire nested amplicon-rescue multiplex PCR amplified TCR alpha and beta CDR3s from RNA. Each CDR3 protein is one row after TCRdb ran MiXCR on the multiplex PCR reads. The sample has some 93,000 distinct CDR3 sequences; roughly 40% are singletons. The sequenced sample was glioma tissue, nonneoplastic brain tissue, or PBMCs (not recorded which). The source is a human donor with low-grade glioma or glioblastoma, undergoing nonglioma brain surgery, or in good health (not recorded which).

This clonotype has ten or more counts. This chain uses TRBV10-3 with TRBJ2-3, with D unclear. This CDR3 has 12 amino acids. V was cut by 6 bases and J by 0 bases, with 4 bases left in between. Germline CDR1 and CDR2: ENHRY and SYGVKD. The CDR3 reads CAISKSTDTQYF. The CDR3, as DNA: TGTGCCATCAGCAAGAGCACAGATACGCAGTATTTT.

This clonotype occurred once. A much more abundant neighbour one base away suggests this may be a read error. This sequence joins TRBV5-1 and TRBJ2-1; TRBD2 is a possible D gene (5 bases). In germline, CDR1 is SGHRS, CDR2 YFSETQ. The CDR3 length is 15 residues. CDR3 protein: CASSLGEGFYNEQLF. The CDR3 nucleotides read TGCGCCAGCAGCTTAGGAGAGGGCTTTTACAATGAGCAGCTCTTC.

As concerns this clonotype: A read error may be the cause here, since a much bigger clone is one base away. V usage is TRBV5-4 and J usage is TRBJ2-3; tentative D call: TRBD2 (7 bases). CDR1 is SGHNT, CDR2 YYREEE, per germline (reference sequence). The CDR3 loop spans 15 amino acids. Between the trimmed V and J ends, which lost 5 bases and 4 bases, there was a span of 17 bases. This chain's CDR3 is CASSERGAIADTQYF. The DNA for the CDR3 is TGTGCCAGCAGTGAACGGGGGGCAATAGCAGATACGCAGTATTTT.

This clonotype was detected many times. The J gene is TRBJ1-2, the V gene TRBV7-9; D not certain. The CDR3 is made up of 12 amino acids. V lost 5 bases, J lost 8 bases, and 12 bases lay in between. Per germline, CDR1 SEHNR and CDR2 FQNEAQ (reference sequence). The CDR3 DNA reads TGTGCCAGCAGCCCAAATCAAGGCGGCTACACCTTC. Translation gives CASSPNQGGYTF. The full variable domain, completed using reference TRBV7-9 and TRBJ1-2, is DTGVSQNPRHKITKRGQNVTFRCDPISEHNRLYWYRQTLGQGPEFLTYFQNEAQLEKSRLLSDRFSAERPKGSFSTLEIQRTEQGDSAMYLCASSPNQGGYTFGSGTRLTVV.

The table lists this clonotype with many counts. A much larger clonotype is one base distant, so this may be a read error. The chain recombines TRBV6-2 or TRBV6-3 with TRBJ2-3; D unresolved. The germline V gene encodes CDR1 MNHEY and CDR2 SVGEGT. This CDR3 region has 13 residues. The CDR3 region is CACSYFLSDTQYF. The CDR3 region has the DNA TGTGCCTGCAGTTACTTTCTGTCAGATACGCAGTATTTT.

This CDR3 reads CATSRPVEQYF. The CDR3, as DNA: TGTGCCACCAGCAGGCCGGTGGAGCAGTACTTC. This sequence joins TRBV15 and TRBJ2-7, with no clear D. CDR1 is LNHNV and CDR2 is YYDKDF in the germline V gene (reference sequence). The V and J ends lost 3 bases and 7 bases respectively, with 7 bases between them. The CDR3 loop spans 11 amino acids.

A word on this clonotype: This clone may be a read error of a much larger clone one base away. J is TRBJ2-2 and V is TRBV7-3; tentatively, D is TRBD2 (5 bases). The CDR3 loop spans 16 amino acids. CDR1 and CDR2 from the germline V gene are SGHTA and FQGTGA. The CDR3 sequence: CASSLIGGDRTGELVF. For the CDR3, the DNA is TGTGCCAGCAGCTTAATAGGTGGGGATCGGACCGGGGAGCTGGTTTTT.

Points on this clonotype: One junction end does not reproduce the germline sequence, and a read error may be involved. The J gene is TRBJ2-6, the V gene TRBV27, with 7 bases identical to TRBD1. Germline CDR1 and CDR2: MNHEY and SMNVEV (reference sequence). This CDR3 region has 17 residues. CDR3 sequence reads: CVSRLGQVYSGANVLTF. CDR3 coding DNA: TGTGTCAGCAGGTTAGGACAGGTTTATTCCGGGGCCAACGTCCTGACTTTC.

Comments on this clonotype: A single base separates this from a much larger clone, so it may be a read error. The gene calls are TRBV29-1 and TRBJ2-7, with TRBD2 matching over 12 bases. Unmatched junction bases numbered 10, after V lost 6 bases and J lost 7 bases. Germline CDR1 is SQVTM and CDR2 is ANQGSEA. The CDR3 extends over 14 amino acids. CDR3 nucleotides: TGCAGCGTCTCCGGGACTAGCGGGTACGATGAGCAGTACTTC. Translated: CSVSGTSGYDEQYF.

At least ten counts were recorded for this clonotype. This chain's CDR3 is CSATVPGQPQHF. CDR3 nucleotides: TGCAGTGCAACAGTGCCCGGTCAGCCCCAGCATTTT. This rearrangement joins TRBV20-1 to TRBJ1-5; D remains ambiguous. Germline V CDR1 and CDR2: DFQATT, SNEGSKA (reference sequence). There are 12 residues in the CDR3. The V end was cut by 6 bases, the J end by 6 bases, with 12 bases between.

V usage is TRBV10-3 and J usage is TRBJ2-3; D might be TRBD2 (6 bases). V was clipped by 10 bases and J by 6 bases, with 14 bases between them. The germline V gene has CDR1 ENHRY and CDR2 SYGVKD. This CDR3 is 12 amino acids long. CDR3 protein: CATREVGDTQYF. CDR3 nucleotides: TGTGCCACCAGGGAGGTGGGTGATACGCAGTATTTT.

This clonotype was picked up many times. The chain links TRBV7-2 to TRBJ2-4, with D perhaps TRBD2 (6 bases). The CDR3 consists of 12 residues. V was cut by 5 bases and J by 13 bases, with 15 bases left in between. The germline CDR1 and CDR2 sequences are SGHTA and FQGNSA. The CDR3 here is CASSHPGESQYF. The CDR3 DNA is TGTGCCAGCAGCCACCCGGGGGAGTCGCAGTACTTC. Drawing the rest from reference TRBV7-2 and TRBJ2-4, the complete variable domain is GAGVSQSPSNKVTEKGKDVELRCDPISGHTALYWYRQSLGQGLEFLIYFQGNSAPDKSGLPSDRFSAERTGGSVSTLTIQRTQQEDSAVYLCASSHPGESQYFGAGTRLSVL.

CDR3 loop: CASASQDRGGEKLFF. In nucleotides, the CDR3 is TGTGCCAGCGCTTCCCAGGACAGGGGAGGTGAAAAACTGTTTTTT. The chain combines TRBV5-6 with TRBJ1-4; TRBD1 agrees at 9 bases. Per the germline V gene, CDR1 is SGHDT and CDR2 is YYEEEE. The CDR3 loop spans 15 amino acids. Trimming removed 7 bases from V and 7 bases from J; junction bases left unmatched: 11.

The table lists this clonotype with many counts. The chain is built from TRBV11-2 and TRBJ2-3, with TRBD2 matching over 9 bases. The CDR3 has 16 residues. The germline V gene has CDR1 SGHAT and CDR2 FQNNGV. V trimming: 3 bases; J trimming: 2 bases; junction bases outside the gene matches: 6. The CDR3 nucleotides are TGTGCCAGCAGCTTCCAAGCGGGGGGCCCCACAGATACGCAGTATTTT. Protein product: CASSFQAGGPTDTQYF.

This clonotype was counted at least ten times. The V gene is TRBV7-2, the J gene TRBJ1-1; D gene unclear. This CDR3 comprises 12 residues. The ends were cut back, 3 bases at V and 8 bases at J, with 10 bases in the middle. Germline CDR1 is SGHTA and CDR2 is FQGNSA. CDR3 protein: CASSFWAGEAFF. In nucleotides, the CDR3 is TGTGCCAGCAGCTTCTGGGCGGGAGAAGCTTTCTTT.

This clonotype was recorded at least ten times. The chain carries TRBV29-1 and TRBJ2-7; no clear D. Germline loops: CDR1 SQVTM, CDR2 ANQGSEA. This CDR3 contains 11 residues. V lost 4 bases and J 2 bases, leaving 6 bases between the germline ends. In nucleotides, the CDR3 is TGCAGCGTTGTTATTACCTACGAGCAGTACTTC. The encoded protein is CSVVITYEQYF.

In its sample, this clonotype was seen many times. V is TRBV29-1 and J is TRBJ2-7, with unresolved D. The CDR3 is made up of 11 amino acids. V dropped 8 bases and J dropped 2 bases, with 10 bases sitting between them. Germline-derived CDR1 and CDR2 are SQVTM and ANQGSEA. CDR3 DNA: TGCAGCATCCTGGTGACCTACGAGCAGTACTTC. This translates into CSILVTYEQYF.

The chain is built from TRBV7-9 and TRBJ1-6; the D gene is possibly TRBD1 (6 bases). The germline V and J ends were trimmed by 5 bases and 4 bases, with 18 bases remaining between them. The CDR3 runs to 17 residues. Germline V gene sequence: CDR1 SEHNR, CDR2 FQNEAQ (reference sequence). CDR3 region: CASSPTARDKYNSPLHF. The CDR3 nucleotides read TGTGCCAGCAGCCCCACCGCCCGGGACAAATATAATTCACCCCTCCACTTT.

This clonotype was counted at least ten times. The chain has TRBV28 and TRBJ2-3; D perhaps matches TRBD2 (6 bases). This CDR3 comprises 14 residues. CDR1 and CDR2 (germline): MDHEN, SYDVKM. V was pared by 5 bases and J by 2 bases, with 11 bases between. The CDR3 DNA is TGTGCCAGCAGTCGAGAGCGGGTCACAGATACGCAGTATTTT. Translating it yields CASSRERVTDTQYF.

The chain recombines TRBV30 with TRBJ1-1; 9 nucleotides align to TRBD1. Germline loops: CDR1 GTSNPN, CDR2 SVGIG (reference sequence). This CDR3 has 14 amino acids. V lost 3 bases and J lost 1; bases outside the gene matches: 3. CDR3 coding DNA: TGTGCCTGGAGGGGACAGGGACAGAACACTGAAGCTTTCTTT. Translating it yields CAWRGQGQNTEAFF.

This sequence joins TRBV19 and TRBJ2-1; 8 bases fit TRBD2. The CDR3 contains 17 residues. The junction had 16 bases not matched to a gene; V was cut back by 5 bases and J by 7 bases. Germline CDR1 LNHDA, CDR2 SQIVND (reference sequence). CDR3: CASSAGTRGGKGNEQFF. Written as DNA, the CDR3 is TGTGCCAGTAGTGCCGGGACTAGAGGGGGGAAAGGTAATGAGCAGTTCTTC.

This clonotype was seen a few times. It may be a read error: a sequence one base away is much more abundant. The CDR3 sequence is CASSFSRYSTYEQFF. In nucleotides, the CDR3 is TGTGCCAGCAGCTTCAGCAGATACAGCACCTACGAGCAGTTCTTC. The chain employs TRBV11-2 and TRBJ2-1; D remains ambiguous. The germline V and J ends were trimmed by 3 bases and 10 bases, with 19 bases remaining between them. This CDR3 has 15 residues. Germline V gives CDR1 SGHAT, CDR2 FQNNGV.

Turning to this clonotype: A read error is possible here, since a much larger clone lies one base away. The chain links TRBV29-1 to TRBJ2-2, with TRBD2 as a possible D gene (6 bases). This CDR3 is built from 13 residues. Germline loops: CDR1 SQVTM, CDR2 ANQGSEA. V was cut by 7 bases and J by 3 bases, with 12 bases left in between. CDR3 bases: TGCAGCGCCGGGGAGGTGTACACCGGGGAGCTGTTTTTT. Its translation is CSAGEVYTGELFF.

This clonotype appeared many times. This chain links TRBV29-1 with TRBJ2-3; possibly TRBD1 for D (5 bases). This CDR3 is 11 amino acids long. Germline-derived CDR1 and CDR2 are SQVTM and ANQGSEA. Between the trimmed V and J ends, which lost 4 bases and 3 bases, there was a span of 5 bases. CDR3 in DNA: TGCAGCGTTGGGACAACAGATACGCAGTATTTT. Amino acid sequence: CSVGTTDTQYF.

This clonotype was seen more than once but under ten times. The chain uses TRBV29-1 and TRBJ2-5; D call uncertain. Between the trimmed V and J ends, which lost 4 bases and 3 bases, there was a span of 6 bases. The CDR3 totals 11 residues. Germline-derived CDR1 and CDR2 are SQVTM and ANQGSEA. The CDR3 spells CSVGTEETQYF. Here the CDR3 DNA reads TGCAGCGTTGGAACGGAAGAGACCCAGTACTTC.

Of note for this clonotype: One junction end disagrees with the germline gene, perhaps due to a read error. The chain combines TRBV15 with TRBJ2-1; the match to TRBD2 covers 7 bases. The germline gives CDR1 LNHNV, CDR2 YYDKDF (reference sequence). The CDR3 consists of 17 residues. Here the CDR3 DNA reads TGTGCAACCAGCAGAGAGGCGGCTGGACTAGTGTTCAATGAGCAGCTCTTC. Its translation is CATSREAAGLVFNEQLF.

With respect to this clonotype: At one end the junction does not follow the germline gene, possibly because of a read error. The chain is built from TRBV28 and TRBJ1-2, with D perhaps matching TRBD1 (5 bases). Looked up from germline, CDR1 is MDHEN and CDR2 is SYDVKM. The CDR3 sequence is 13 residues long. This chain's CDR3 is CASVEQANNGYAF. In DNA form, the CDR3 reads TGTGCCAGCGTCGAACAGGCAAACAATGGCTACGCCTTC.

This clonotype appeared many times. The CDR3 reads CASSLVTGQETQYF. CDR3 bases: TGTGCCAGCAGCTTAGTCACAGGCCAAGAGACCCAGTACTTC. The gene calls are TRBV7-2 and TRBJ2-5; D is perhaps TRBD1 (5 bases). V lost 1 base and J 1 base, leaving 7 bases between the germline ends. The CDR3 is made up of 14 amino acids. CDR1 is SGHTA, CDR2 FQGNSA, per germline.

Details on this clonotype: The CDR3 does not end in the conserved phenylalanine or tryptophan, so this is likely a read error. The DNA for the CDR3 is TGTGCCAGCACTTCGAGTAGCGAACACCTCTACAAGCAGTACTAC. Its protein is CASTSSSEHLYKQYY. This chain connects TRBV27 to TRBJ2-7; D perhaps matches TRBD2 (5 bases). Germline V gene lookup returns CDR1 MNHEY and CDR2 SMNVEV (reference sequence). The CDR3 is made up of 15 amino acids.

This clonotype appeared many times. This chain connects TRBV5-1 to TRBJ2-2; the D is unclear. The germline V gene has CDR1 SGHRS and CDR2 YFSETQ. The V end was cut by 7 bases, the J end by 3 bases, with 13 bases between. CDR3 size: 14 residues. This CDR3 is CASGALEDTGELFF. In DNA, the CDR3 is TGCGCCAGCGGAGCGCTGGAAGACACCGGGGAGCTGTTTTTT.

The chain is built from TRBV3-1 and TRBJ2-7; no reliable D call. The CDR3 loop spans 16 amino acids. Looked up from germline, CDR1 is LGHDT and CDR2 is YNNKEL (reference sequence). Trimming shortened V by 0 bases and J by 7 bases, and 19 bases separated the two germline ends. Here the CDR3 reads CASSQEHTRNTGEQYF. The CDR3 DNA is TGTGCCAGCAGCCAAGAGCATACTCGAAACACCGGGGAGCAGTACTTC.